The clone carrying this TCR beta chain was observed a handful of times. Its antigen remains unknown. Germline trimming cut 6 bases from V and 3 bases from J; bases unmatched to any gene: 25. CDR3 length: 22 residues. Germline lookup yields CDR1 DFQATT and CDR2 SNEGSKA (reference sequence). The data were obtained in a study of CD8 T cells in ankylosing spondylitis. General study results and limits: Several highly homologous variants made up a TCR beta motif, and this motif appeared characteristic of ankylosing spondylitis blood.

MiXCR, applied by TCRdb to the 5' RACE reads, yields one record per CDR3 protein. Of roughly 400,000 distinct CDR3 sequences listed, under 25% are singletons. Input material: blood, either unsorted or a sorted T cell fraction (not recorded which). The sequence derives from a male donor with ankylosing spondylitis. This chain uses TRBV20-1 with TRBJ2-3; 15 bases are shared with TRBD2. CDR3 residues: CSADASTGSLFGLAGGTDTQYF. The DNA for the CDR3 is TGCAGTGCAGACGCCTCGACAGGGTCCCTCTTTGGACTAGCGGGAGGGACAGATACGCAGTATTTT.